Listed below are T cell receptor beta chains from one sample, sequenced in a study of cytomegalovirus exposure and HLA in healthy donors. Method: immunoSEQ multiplex PCR; TCRdb's copy keeps in-frame clones and lacks some. Among fewer than 120,000 clones listed, 65% to 80% were seen once. The sequenced sample consisted of PBMCs. Every receptor here comes from an older woman in good health and CMV-seropositive. Each CDR3 is given with its conserved first and last residue. A D gene is named only where the DNA matches it firmly. Only part of the rows carry a size: once, few, many, or a class if the clone is expanded.

CDR3,DNA,size,J,V,D
CATSSSTVYSNQPQHF,TGTGCCACCAGCAGTTCGACAGTGTATAGCAATCAGCCCCAGCATTTT,-,TRBJ1-5,TRBV15,-
CASSLGQGRYGEKLFF,TGTGCCAGCAGCTTAGGCCAGGGGCGGTACGGTGAAAAACTGTTTTTT,-,TRBJ1-4,TRBV7-8,-
CASSASATNEKLFF,TGTGCCAGCAGCGCTAGCGCTACTAATGAAAAACTGTTTTTT,-,TRBJ1-4,TRBV9,-
CASSPTFRTGREQYF,TGTGCCAGCAGTCCAACTTTCAGGACCGGGAGGGAGCAGTACTTC,-,TRBJ2-5,TRBV9,TRBD2
CASRGVRDTEAFF,TGTGCCAGCAGAGGGGTAAGGGACACTGAAGCTTTCTTT,-,TRBJ1-1,TRBV6-1,-
CASSRTTGSDTQYF,TGCGCCAGCAGCCGCACTACAGGTTCAGATACGCAGTATTTT,-,TRBJ2-3,TRBV5-1,-
CASWQMTGMAETQYF,TGTGCCAGCTGGCAAATGACAGGGATGGCAGAGACCCAGTACTTC,-,TRBJ2-5,TRBV6-5,TRBD1
CASSQDRTGVGYYEQYF,TGCGCCAGCAGCCAAGATCGCACCGGGGTGGGGTACTACGAGCAGTACTTC,-,TRBJ2-7,TRBV4-1,-
CASSQAGNSGANVLTF,TGTGCCAGCAGCCAAGCGGGAAACTCTGGGGCCAACGTCCTGACTTTC,-,TRBJ2-6,TRBV28,TRBD2
CASADSRFPDTQYF,TGTGCCAGCGCCGACTCTAGATTCCCAGATACGCAGTATTTT,-,TRBJ2-3,TRBV18,-
CASSLFSPIRDRVTGELFF,TGCGCCAGCAGCTTATTCTCTCCGATACGGGACAGGGTAACCGGGGAGCTGTTTTTT,few,TRBJ2-2,TRBV5-1,TRBD1
CSVERGERRTDTQYF,TGCAGCGTTGAACGGGGGGAGAGACGCACAGATACGCAGTATTTT,-,TRBJ2-3,TRBV29-1,TRBD2
CASSPWGGTSEQYF,TGTGCCAGCAGCCCATGGGGAGGGACGAGCGAGCAGTACTTC,few,TRBJ2-7,TRBV9,TRBD2
CASSQEREAWSGYTF,TGTGCCAGCAGCCAAGAGCGCGAAGCCTGGAGTGGCTACACCTTC,-,TRBJ1-2,TRBV4-2,-
CASSFSSGSYNEQFF,TGTGCCAGCAGTTTCTCTAGCGGGAGCTACAATGAGCAGTTCTTC,-,TRBJ2-1,TRBV27,TRBD2
CASSIGGTGVTVWGYTF,TGTGCCAGTAGTATTGGAGGGACAGGAGTTACCGTATGGGGCTACACCTTC,-,TRBJ1-2,TRBV19,TRBD1
CASSDRTGWSEQYF,TGTGCCAGTAGTGACCGGACAGGTTGGAGCGAGCAGTACTTC,-,TRBJ2-7,TRBV19,TRBD1
CASSETSGRAGADTQYF,TGCGCCAGCAGTGAGACTAGCGGGAGGGCCGGGGCAGATACGCAGTATTTT,once,TRBJ2-3,TRBV10-1,TRBD2
CASSSASGLDTDTQYF,TGTGCCAGCAGTTCGGCTAGCGGCCTTGACACAGATACGCAGTATTTT,-,TRBJ2-3,TRBV2,TRBD2
CASSYSDSRQGEQFF,TGTGCCAGCAGTTACTCCGACTCCCGCCAGGGCGAGCAGTTCTTC,-,TRBJ2-1,TRBV6-5,-
CATNLADFNQPQHF,TGTGCCACCAATCTTGCAGATTTCAATCAGCCCCAGCATTTT,-,TRBJ1-5,TRBV28,-
CASSLTSAKIRTGEQFF,TGTGCCAGCAGCCTCACTAGCGCAAAAATACGAACTGGTGAGCAGTTCTTC,-,TRBJ2-1,TRBV7-3,TRBD2
CASSLVTGRTEAFF,TGCGCCAGCAGCTTGGTGACAGGCAGGACTGAAGCTTTCTTT,few,TRBJ1-1,TRBV5-1,-
CASSPQKGTSGEQFF,TGTGCCAGCTCACCTCAGAAAGGGACTAGCGGTGAGCAGTTCTTC,-,TRBJ2-1,TRBV18,TRBD2
CASSPRDRSYEQYF,TGTGCCAGTAGTCCCCGGGACAGATCGTACGAGCAGTACTTC,-,TRBJ2-7,TRBV19,TRBD1
CASSLDGREGRGDTQYF,TGTGCCAGCAGTTTAGATGGGCGGGAGGGCCGGGGAGATACGCAGTATTTT,-,TRBJ2-3,TRBV27,TRBD2
CASSLVASYGYTF,TGTGCCAGCAGCTTGGTAGCTTCCTATGGCTACACCTTC,-,TRBJ1-2,TRBV5-6,-
CAITPVYGYTF,TGTGCCATCACACCAGTTTATGGCTACACCTTC,-,TRBJ1-2,TRBV7-9,-
CASSGLVKTQNEKLFF,TGTGCCAGCAGTGGCCTTGTTAAGACACAGAATGAAAAACTGTTTTTT,-,TRBJ1-4,TRBV6-1,-
CASGGNRYEQYF,TGTGCCAGCGGCGGGAATAGGTACGAGCAGTACTTC,-,TRBJ2-7,TRBV25-1,-
CASSFQTSSYEQYF,TGTGCCAGCAGCTTTCAGACTAGCTCCTACGAGCAGTACTTC,once,TRBJ2-7,TRBV11-2,-
CASSFPTYPLGEGPLVRTGELFF,TGTGCCAGCAGTTTCCCCACATACCCGTTGGGGGAGGGCCCTTTAGTGAGAACCGGGGAGCTGTTTTTT,few,TRBJ2-2,TRBV27,TRBD2
CASSLAQGRWSMNTEAFF,TGTGCCAGCAGTTTAGCACAGGGTCGGTGGTCTATGAACACTGAAGCTTTCTTT,-,TRBJ1-1,TRBV28,-
CASSYGGTVYEQYF,TGTGCCAGCAGTTACGGGGGGACAGTCTACGAGCAGTACTTC,-,TRBJ2-7,TRBV6-5,-
CASKGWGRSEQFF,TGTGCCAGCAAAGGCTGGGGGCGTAGTGAGCAGTTCTTC,-,TRBJ2-1,TRBV6-1,-
CTSSQGPGTFPPRDLYEQYF,TGCACCAGCAGCCAAGGACCAGGGACTTTTCCCCCGAGGGACCTATACGAGCAGTACTTC,-,TRBJ2-7,TRBV1,-
CASSLAGNINEKLFF,TGTGCCAGCAGCTTAGCGGGGAACATAAATGAAAAACTGTTTTTT,-,TRBJ1-4,TRBV11-2,-
CASCWTSGSTYNEQFF,TGCGCCAGCTGTTGGACTAGCGGGAGTACATACAATGAGCAGTTCTTC,-,TRBJ2-1,TRBV5-1,TRBD2
CASSNLGQGSGNTIYF,TGTGCCAGCAGCAACCTCGGACAGGGCTCTGGAAACACCATATATTTT,-,TRBJ1-3,TRBV5-4,TRBD1
CASSLERRDTQYF,TGTGCCAGCAGCTTAGAGCGGCGGGATACGCAGTATTTT,-,TRBJ2-3,TRBV11-2,-
CASSPFEGGPWEKLFF,TGTGCCAGCTCACCCTTCGAGGGGGGGCCTTGGGAAAAACTGTTTTTT,-,TRBJ1-4,TRBV18,-
CASSRVAGELFF,TGTGCCAGCAGCCGCGTTGCCGGGGAGCTGTTTTTT,-,TRBJ2-2,TRBV11-3,-
CAWSRMVAGVRGPYF,TGTGCCTGGAGTCGGATGGTAGCGGGAGTACGCGGTCCGTACTTC,-,TRBJ2-4,TRBV30,TRBD2
CSSSSPGLSSSSYEQYF,TGTTCCAGCAGCTCGCCGGGACTTAGCTCAAGCTCCTACGAGCAGTACTTC,once,TRBJ2-7,TRBV7-9,-
CASSQDVRGLSGANVLTF,TGCGCCAGCAGCCAAGATGTCAGGGGGCTGTCTGGGGCCAACGTCCTGACTTTC,few,TRBJ2-6,TRBV4-1,TRBD1
CASSIGRGGGEHTDTQYF,TGTGCCAGTAGTATAGGCCGCGGAGGCGGAGAACATACAGATACGCAGTATTTT,-,TRBJ2-3,TRBV19,-
CASSELSKGYTGELFF,TGTGCCAGCAGTGAATTGTCTAAGGGGTACACCGGGGAGCTGTTTTTT,-,TRBJ2-2,TRBV6-1,-
CSVVGLFGADQETQYF,TGCAGCGTAGTGGGGCTTTTTGGGGCAGACCAAGAGACCCAGTACTTC,-,TRBJ2-5,TRBV29-1,-
CASRTRGTTGELFF,TGCGCCAGCCGAACCAGGGGGACAACCGGGGAGCTGTTTTTT,-,TRBJ2-2,TRBV5-1,TRBD1
CASSLAGGAGGEQYF,TGTGCCAGCAGCTTGGCTGGTGGGGCGGGAGGAGAGCAGTACTTC,-,TRBJ2-7,TRBV5-6,TRBD2
CASSEDNRANTEAFF,TGTGCCAGCAGTGAAGATAACAGGGCGAACACTGAAGCTTTCTTT,-,TRBJ1-1,TRBV6-1,-
CAISRQDSGNTIYF,TGTGCCATCAGCCGACAGGACTCTGGAAACACCATATATTTT,-,TRBJ1-3,TRBV10-3,-
CASSSRGVNTEAFF,TGTGCCAGCAGTTCACGCGGAGTGAACACTGAAGCTTTCTTT,-,TRBJ1-1,TRBV7-9,-
CASSQVYDTNYGYTF,TGTGCCAGCAGCCAAGTGTACGACACAAACTATGGCTACACCTTC,once,TRBJ1-2,TRBV14,-
CASRRLAGGTDTQYF,TGTGCCAGCAGACGACTAGCGGGAGGTACAGATACGCAGTATTTT,-,TRBJ2-3,TRBV2,TRBD2
CASSIDRSQPQHF,TGTGCCAGTAGTATAGATCGGAGTCAGCCCCAGCATTTT,-,TRBJ1-5,TRBV19,-
CASSTSGRNHNEQFF,TGTGCCAGCAGTACCAGCGGGAGGAATCACAATGAGCAGTTCTTC,-,TRBJ2-1,TRBV28,TRBD2
CASTRRWSSGKETQYF,TGTGCCAGCACCCGAAGATGGTCTAGCGGGAAAGAGACCCAGTACTTC,-,TRBJ2-5,TRBV27,TRBD2
CASSVNSGAYNEQFF,TGTGCCAGCAGCGTCAATAGCGGGGCTTACAATGAGCAGTTCTTC,-,TRBJ2-1,TRBV9,TRBD2
CASSGLVGVHTF,TGTGCCAGCAGTGGCCTCGTCGGGGTTCACACCTTC,-,TRBJ1-2,TRBV2,-